This T cell receptor beta chain derives from a study of blood T cell repertoires in COVID-19. On the study more broadly: There were acute and convalescent COVID-19 samples, and they came from the United States, Italy and Spain. In each case, the material was cDNA or gDNA derived from T cells, B-cell-depleted T cells, or PBMCs.

This clone came up a few times. Authors' analysis steps: The authors estimated nucleated cell counts from reference gene primer amplification. Method: immunoSEQ multiplex PCR; TCRdb's copy keeps in-frame clones and lacks some. D and trimming were read from the DNA, whereas the V and J calls and clone size are those reported in that table. The repertoire holds more than 95,000 clones, with roughly nine tenths as singletons. With 4 bases clipped from V and 5 bases from J, the junction kept 6 bases outside the gene matches. Germline-derived CDR1 and CDR2 are LGHDT and YNNKEL (reference sequence). This CDR3 has 14 residues.

The specimen was peripheral blood. The TCR was taken from a man aged 65 to 79 who had recovered from COVID-19. This chain uses TRBV3-1 (or the pseudogene TRBV3-2) with TRBJ2-5; 8 bases line up with TRBD1. The CDR3 region has the DNA TGTGCCAGCAGCCGCGGACAGGGCCAGGAGACCCAGTACTTC. Amino acid sequence: CASSRGQGQETQYF.